The 14 T cell receptor beta chains below come from one sample, sequenced in a study of cytomegalovirus exposure and HLA in healthy donors. The PCR contained 60 Vbeta and 13 Jbeta primers. Repertoires were generated with immunoSEQ multiplex PCR, while TCRdb's copy carries only in-frame clones and drops some. The table has about 44,000 clones, 75% to 90% seen once; the top ten hold about 8%. The sample was PBMCs. The receptors originated from a woman between 40 and 55 years old in good health and CMV-seropositive.

The genes are TRBV7-6 and TRBJ1-1; D not resolved. The CDR3 runs to 15 residues. CDR1 is SGHVS and CDR2 is FNYEAQ in the germline V gene. Trimming cost V 7 bases and J 1 base, with 16 bases left between them. The CDR3: CASTLGLGPNTEAFF. The CDR3 DNA follows: TGTGCCAGCACCCTCGGACTCGGTCCGAACACTGAAGCTTTCTTT.

The J gene is TRBJ2-5, the V gene TRBV7-9, with 8 bases lining up with TRBD2. Germline V CDR1 and CDR2: SEHNR, FQNEAQ (reference sequence). V lost 0 bases, J lost 4 bases, and 16 bases stayed unmatched. The CDR3 has 19 residues. The CDR3 here is CASSLAGFRTSGERETQYF. The CDR3 nucleotides read TGTGCCAGCAGCTTAGCGGGATTTCGTACTAGCGGAGAAAGAGAGACCCAGTACTTC.

The chain combines TRBV4-1 with TRBJ2-1; a weak D match, TRBD2 (5 bases). CDR3 length equals 14 residues. V shed 0 bases and J shed 8 bases, with 11 bases lying between them. Germline assignment: CDR1 MGHRA and CDR2 YSYEKL. CDR3 DNA sequence: TGCGCCAGCAGCCAAGAGGGAGAAGCCGATGAGCAGTTCTTC. It is translated as CASSQEGEADEQFF.

The chain recombines TRBV27 with TRBJ1-2; 9 positions agree with TRBD1. This CDR3 has 13 residues. The germline V gene has CDR1 MNHEY and CDR2 SMNVEV (reference sequence). Trimming removed 6 bases from V and 9 bases from J; junction bases left unmatched: 8. The CDR3 here is CASSRDRESSYTF. The CDR3 DNA reads as TGTGCCAGCAGCAGGGACAGGGAGAGTAGCTACACCTTC.

The rearrangement links TRBV19 to TRBJ1-4, with D perhaps matching TRBD1 (5 bases). V shed 1 base and J shed 0 bases, with 6 bases lying between them. This CDR3 has 15 residues. Germline CDR1 and CDR2: LNHDA and SQIVND (reference sequence). In DNA form, the CDR3 reads TGTGCCAGTAGTATAGGGGGCGCAACTAATGAAAAACTGTTTTTT. Its protein is CASSIGGATNEKLFF.

The rearrangement links TRBV12-1 to TRBJ2-2; TRBD2, the table's D call, was not compared with the DNA. TRBV12-1 is a pseudogene. The CDR3 sequence is 16 residues long. The CDR3 coding sequence is TGTGCCAGCAGCAGCATTCTAGCGGGGCGCACCGGGGAGCTGTTTTTT. Translating it yields CASSSILAGRTGELFF.

The rearrangement links TRBV5-1 to TRBJ2-3; D gene unclear. V gave up 0 bases and J gave up 0 bases, with 5 bases separating them. Germline V gene data show CDR1 as SGHRS and CDR2 as YFSETQ. The CDR3 extends over 14 amino acids. The CDR3: CASSLAVSTDTQYF. The DNA for the CDR3 is TGCGCCAGCAGCTTGGCTGTGAGCACAGATACGCAGTATTTT.

This rearrangement joins TRBV2 to TRBJ1-4; no clear D. The V end lost 3 bases, the J end lost 0 bases, and 8 bases lay between the germline ends. This CDR3 is built from 15 residues. The germline V gene has CDR1 SNHLY and CDR2 FYNNEI. CDR3 loop: CASSDRYATNEKLFF. The CDR3 DNA reads TGTGCCAGCAGTGACAGATATGCAACTAATGAAAAACTGTTTTTT.

The chain uses TRBV19 and TRBJ1-2; D is possibly TRBD1 (6 bases). The CDR3 contains 16 residues. Per germline, CDR1 LNHDA and CDR2 SQIVND (reference sequence). The germline V and J ends were trimmed by 7 bases and 6 bases, with 24 bases remaining between them. As DNA, the CDR3 is TGTGCCAGTAACAACCGGCGACAGGATATACTTAATGGCTACACCTTC. Protein product: CASNNRRQDILNGYTF.

The chain has TRBV14 and TRBJ1-3; 7 positions agree with TRBD1. Germline values: CDR1 SGHDN, CDR2 FVKESK. The CDR3 is made up of 16 amino acids. Trimming cost V 3 bases and J 1 base; bases outside gene matches: 6. The CDR3 DNA reads TGTGCCAGCAGCCATTTAGGGGGCCCTTCTGGAAACACCATATATTTT. It encodes CASSHLGGPSGNTIYF.

The CDR3 region is CASTLFGGENEKLFF. The CDR3 nucleotides are TGTGCCAGCACCTTATTCGGGGGGGAAAATGAAAAACTGTTTTTT. The chain combines TRBV5-5 with TRBJ1-4, with D maybe TRBD1 (5 bases). V lost 6 bases, J lost 5 bases, and 17 bases lay in between. This CDR3 has 15 residues. Germline CDR1 and CDR2: SGHKS and YYEKEE (reference sequence).

The V call is TRBV5-1, the J call TRBJ2-7, with TRBD2 matching over 10 bases. This CDR3 has 17 amino acids. Germline-derived CDR1 and CDR2 are SGHRS and YFSETQ. The junction had 16 bases not matched to a gene; V was cut back by 4 bases and J by 6 bases. CDR3 loop: CASSEGASGGPGGEQYF. The CDR3 DNA sequence: TGCGCCAGCAGCGAAGGGGCTAGCGGGGGACCTGGGGGCGAGCAGTACTTC.

This sequence joins TRBV6-5 and TRBJ2-1; 8 bases fit TRBD2. The CDR3 runs 13 residues. Trimming removed 5 bases from V and 9 bases from J; junction bases left unmatched: 6. The germline CDR1 and CDR2 sequences are MNHEY and SVGAGI. CDR3 region: CASSDGGVAEQFF. CDR3 nucleotide sequence: TGTGCCAGCAGTGACGGGGGGGTGGCTGAGCAGTTCTTC.

The CDR3 is CATAKDRGHGEQFF. The DNA of the CDR3 is TGCGCCACCGCCAAGGACAGGGGGCATGGTGAGCAGTTCTTC. The rearrangement links TRBV5-1 to TRBJ2-1; 11 bases match TRBD1. V gave up 9 bases and J gave up 9 bases; unmatched junction bases: 11. CDR1 and CDR2 from the germline V gene are SGHRS and YFSETQ. The CDR3 loop spans 14 amino acids.